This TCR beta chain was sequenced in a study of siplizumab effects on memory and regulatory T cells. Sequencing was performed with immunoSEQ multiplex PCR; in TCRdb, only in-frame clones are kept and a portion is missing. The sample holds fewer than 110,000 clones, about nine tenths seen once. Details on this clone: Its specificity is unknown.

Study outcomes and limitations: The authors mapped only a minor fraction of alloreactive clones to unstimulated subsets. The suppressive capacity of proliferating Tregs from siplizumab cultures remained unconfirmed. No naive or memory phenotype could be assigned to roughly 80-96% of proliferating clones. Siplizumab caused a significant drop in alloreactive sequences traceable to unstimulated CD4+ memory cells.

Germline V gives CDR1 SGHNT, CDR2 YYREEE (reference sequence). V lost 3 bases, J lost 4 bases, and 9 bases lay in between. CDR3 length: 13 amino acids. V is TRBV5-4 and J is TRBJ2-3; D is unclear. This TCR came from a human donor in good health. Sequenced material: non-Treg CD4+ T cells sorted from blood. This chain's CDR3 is CASSSPFPDTQYF. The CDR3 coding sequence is TGTGCCAGCAGCTCCCCTTTCCCAGATACGCAGTATTTT.